This TCR beta chain was observed in a study of blood T cell repertoires in COVID-19 (TCRdb year 2020). Notes on the research overall: Collaborator samples came from the United States, Italy and Spain and covered acute and convalescent phases of COVID-19. The dataset comprised deeply sampled blood TCRbeta repertoires from subjects exposed to, actively infected with, or recovered from COVID-19. The repertoires were made available in a free public database intended to serve as a resource for research on the immune response to SARS-CoV-2. HLA class I and class II types, where available, came from metadata supplied by the sample provider rather than from assay-based typing. Samples were obtained from the ongoing ImmuneRACE study (first 160 participants) and from over a thousand subjects provided by 6 global collaborators. The prospective study material was composed of cDNA or gDNA derived from T cells, B-cell-depleted T cells, or PBMCs. Sample metadata almost always included a de-identified subject ID, COVID-19 status, age in years and sex. General conclusions and limits of the study: Clinical and demographic metadata were provided uncurated, with the amount varying by source and participant.

To note about this clone: The antigen this receptor binds is unknown. Qualities for individual bases were not recorded, and no much larger clone is one base off.

Its CDR3 holds 12 amino acids, cysteine through phenylalanine. Only CDR3 DNA remains: 36 bases, in frame from the first base. Per the germline V gene, ENHRY is the CDR1 and SYGVKD is the CDR2. Deletion took 3 bases off V and 3 bases off J, with a span of 5 bases between the germline ends. Each collaborating institution followed its own protocols to collect whole blood in K2EDTA tubes. For TCRbeta analysis, collaborators shipped samples as frozen whole blood, isolated PBMCs, or DNA extracted from either of those sample types. TCRbeta CDR3 regions were amplified from genomic DNA using the immunoSEQ Assay, a bias-controlled multiplex PCR. The authors' analysis ran thus. The number of nucleated cells in each sample was estimated from the amplification of reference gene primers within the assay. To quantify the absolute abundance of each unique TCRbeta CDR3 rearrangement, sequence reads were collapsed and filtered. For each sample, productive Simpson clonality was calculated as the square root of Simpson's diversity index over productive rearrangements. TCRdb stores this immuneACCESS table with in-frame sequences only. Part of the clones is absent; in the studies checked, under half of the shortfall reflects unresolved V genes, and no reason is known for the rest. Clone size and V and J calls were adopted from that table, with D and trimming inferred from the DNA. This sample holds 55,000 to 80,000 clones; approximately 91% were observed only once. Together, the top ten hold approximately 1.5% of the sample.

The receptor comes from a human donor in a cohort sampled during active COVID-19. The chain is encoded by TRBV10-3 joined to TRBJ1-2, with the D gene too uncertain to name. What was sequenced was peripheral blood. In nucleotides, the sequence is TGTGCCATCAGTGACGGGGACTATGGCTACACCTTC. Its translation reads: CAISDGDYGYTF.